The present TCR beta chain was sequenced within a study of shared T cell receptors in the human thymus (dated by TCRdb to the early 2020s). Study-wide context: The study investigated the way shared, self-reactive T-cell receptor alpha chains are produced in the human thymus.

About this clone itself: The antigen this receptor binds is unknown. No much larger clone is present one base from it, and per-base qualities are unavailable.

The CDR1 and CDR2 encoded by the germline V gene are SGHRS and YFSETQ. V ends up 2 bases short and J 2 bases short, with an unmatched junction base count of 6. The CDR3 contains 17 residues, cysteine and phenylalanine counted. Left in the record is the CDR3 DNA by itself, 51 bases read in frame from the first base. The library relied on the immunoSEQ multiplex PCR assay. TCRdb retrieved this table from immuneACCESS and kept in-frame rearrangements only. Not all clones are present; in checked studies, unresolved V genes account for under half, and no reason is known for the remainder. A total of hundreds of thousands of clones appear in this sample, 87% of them only once. In total, the top ten clones hold over 0.008% of the sample. These data are also associated with another study on human thymus T cells. Per that second paper: In Finland, the donors were immunologically healthy infants who were having open corrective cardiac surgery for congenital heart defects. Thymus tissue was obtained as surgical resects removed during corrective cardiac surgery. Both the thymic and the peripheral blood repertoires appeared to show biased V and J gene segment usage. Highly overlapping thymic TCR repertoires among unrelated individuals were reported in the related research. TCR alpha and beta repertoires from about eight infant thymus samples and a few related peripheral blood samples were characterized in the study. The cohort included about 6 male and a couple of female infants, with donor ages spanning 7 to 244 days. Thymocytes were released mechanically from tissue and stored at -70 °C as pellets of 10-30 million cells. A QIAsymphony instrument was used to extract genomic DNA from frozen cell pellets. Using the immunoSEQ multiplex PCR assay, the TCRB and TCRAD loci were amplified from a standardized quantity of quality-controlled genomic DNA. The amplicons covered the V(D)J region and were long enough to include the CDR3 and to identify the V and J genes. The amplicons were sequenced on an Illumina platform via the commercial immunoSEQ service. Primer bias and sequencing errors were corrected as previously described, and TCRAD and TCRB were defined on the basis of the IMGT database. Repertoires were analysed with immunoSEQ Analyzer 3.0 and VDJTools, covering basic statistics, V/J segment usage, diversity estimates, rarefaction and pairwise overlap. Diversity was estimated with Chao1, ChaoE, Efron-Thisted, Shannon and inverse Simpson indices, and also on datasets down-sampled to the smallest sample. Repertoire overlap used strict matching of CDR3 nucleotide sequence, V gene and J gene, with Jaccard-based multidimensional scaling clustering. On average, about 730,000 unique TCRB clonotypes were obtained from thymus samples, compared with about 84,000 from blood samples.

This sequence was found in a boy under three years old with a congenital heart defect. Donor details come from another sample of the same person, matched by shared clones. The sequenced material came from thymocytes. The rearrangement combines TRBV5-1 with TRBJ2-5, and TRBD2 aligns with 13 junction nucleotides. The CDR3 reads as follows: CASSLTGTSGDQETQYF. The DNA sequence is TGCGCCAGCAGCTTAACCGGGACTAGCGGGGATCAAGAGACCCAGTACTTC. When the CDR3 is completed using the reference TRBV5-1 and TRBJ2-5 genes on either side, the full variable domain is KAGVTQTPRYLIKTRGQQVTLSCSPISGHRSVSWYQQTPGQGLQFLFEYFSETQRNKGNFPGRFSGRQFSNSRSEMNVSTLELGDSALYLCASSLTGTSGDQETQYFGPGTRLLVL.